A single sample is the source of the 32 T cell receptor beta chains below, sequenced in a study of T-cell memory formation after mild COVID-19. TCRdb itself ran the 5' RACE reads through MiXCR, one entry per CDR3 protein. The sample carries 35,000 to 45,000 distinct CDR3 sequences, about 7.1% recorded once. The sequencing input was PBMCs or a T cell subset sorted from them (not recorded which). Receptors were obtained from a man between 18 and 35 years old who had mild COVID-19 (a few samples of this study predate the infection). Cell type and time point are not known.

The sample holds a few counts of this clonotype. The chain joins TRBV7-3 to TRBJ2-7; 10 bases are shared with TRBD2. Trimming took 5 bases from V and 5 from J; bases not matched to a gene: 6. The CDR3 is 14 amino acids. The V gene's germline CDR1 is SGHTA and CDR2 FQGTGA. This chain's CDR3 is CASSPGTSAHEQYF. The CDR3 DNA follows: TGTGCCAGCAGCCCTGGGACTAGCGCCCACGAGCAGTACTTC.

The chain joins TRBV24-1 to TRBJ2-2; 7 bases line up with TRBD1. Germline-derived CDR1 and CDR2 are KGHDR and SFDVKD. CDR3 length: 14 amino acids. V shed 4 bases, J shed 10 bases, and the junction held 8 bases outside the gene matches. CDR3 coding DNA: TGTGCCACCAGTGACGCGACAGGGTTAGAGGAGCTGTTTTTT. Encoded protein: CATSDATGLEELFF.

The sample holds a few counts of this clonotype. This chain joins TRBV5-1 and TRBJ1-4; D is undetermined. This CDR3 is 16 amino acids long. Deletions cut 2 bases from V and 3 bases from J, with 14 bases between. Germline V gene data show CDR1 as SGHRS and CDR2 as YFSETQ. CDR3 sequence: CASSLSPHEANEKLFF. The DNA for the CDR3 is TGCGCCAGCAGCTTATCACCCCATGAGGCTAATGAAAAACTGTTTTTT.

In its sample, this clonotype was seen a few times. The V and J genes are TRBV6-2 or TRBV6-3 and TRBJ2-5; D is possibly TRBD1 or TRBD2 (5 bases each). The CDR3 spans 15 residues. Germline loops: CDR1 MNHEY, CDR2 SVGEGT. With 5 bases removed from V and 1 base from J, the gap between germline ends came to 14 bases. CDR3: CASSTPGTSQETQYF. The CDR3, as DNA: TGTGCCAGCAGTACACCCGGGACGAGCCAAGAGACCCAGTACTTC.

The chain uses TRBV6-5 and TRBJ2-3; no reliable D call. V lost 6 bases to trimming and J lost 6 bases, with 7 bases between them. The CDR3 extends over 11 amino acids. The germline CDR1 and CDR2 sequences are MNHEY and SVGAGI. DNA for the CDR3: TGTGCCAGCAGGATGATGGATACGCAGTATTTT. Its protein product is CASRMMDTQYF.

This clonotype was counted only a few times. The rearrangement links TRBV12-3 or TRBV12-4 to TRBJ1-1, with unresolved D. Deletions cut 2 bases from V and 2 bases from J, with 9 bases between. CDR3 length: 14 residues. Written as DNA, the CDR3 is TGTGCCAGCAGTTTATATGCGGGTAACACTGAAGCTTTCTTT. Its translation is CASSLYAGNTEAFF.

The chain recombines TRBV6-9 with TRBJ1-5; D gene ambiguous. The CDR3 contains 14 residues. Germline CDR1 is MNHGY and CDR2 is SVAAGI. Trimming cost V 5 bases and J 4 bases, with 12 bases left between them. CDR3: CASSTLRSNQPQHF. CDR3 in DNA: TGTGCCAGCAGTACTCTAAGGTCAAATCAGCCCCAGCATTTT.

The sample holds a few counts of this clonotype. V and J are TRBV5-1 and TRBJ2-7; TRBD1 matches 8 bases. Trimming at V came to 1 base and at J to 7 bases, leaving 7 bases not matched to a gene. This CDR3 region has 14 residues. Germline V CDR1 and CDR2: SGHRS, YFSETQ. CDR3 coding DNA: TGCGCCAGCAGCTTGATGACAGGGGCGGGAGAGCAGTACTTC. Amino acids: CASSLMTGAGEQYF.

This clonotype was counted between two and nine times. CDR3 residues: CASSVGGSNQPQHF. The CDR3 DNA sequence: TGTGCCAGCAGCGTAGGGGGAAGCAATCAGCCCCAGCATTTT. This chain links TRBV9 with TRBJ1-5; D is ambiguous. The V gene lost 0 bases and the J gene lost 1 base, with 5 bases spanning the gap. CDR1 SGDLS and CDR2 YYNGEE come from the germline V gene. The length of the CDR3 is 14 residues.

The chain has TRBV5-6 and TRBJ1-4, with D possibly being TRBD1 (5 bases). V was pared by 2 bases and J by 13 bases, with 18 bases between. Germline V lookup: CDR1 SGHDT, CDR2 YYEEEE. This CDR3 is built from 14 residues. The CDR3 bases are TGTGCCAGCAGCTTCGGGGGTATCCCCGAGGGACTGTTTTTT. It translates to CASSFGGIPEGLFF.

This clonotype turned up a few times. The chain uses TRBV7-9 and TRBJ1-2, with 7 nucleotides matching TRBD1. There are 16 residues in the CDR3. Looked up from germline, CDR1 is SEHNR and CDR2 is FQNEAQ (reference sequence). V lost 5 bases and J lost 3; bases outside the gene matches: 12. CDR3: CASSDGWGQSYYGYTF. The DNA for the CDR3 is TGTGCCAGCAGCGACGGTTGGGGACAGAGCTACTATGGCTACACCTTC.

CDR3 sequence: CASSRDPANTGELFF. CDR3 sequence (DNA): TGTGCCAGCAGTCGTGACCCCGCGAACACCGGGGAGCTGTTTTTT. The rearrangement links TRBV28 to TRBJ2-2; no definite D call. Trimming left V 5 bases short and J 0 bases short, with 10 bases between. The length of the CDR3 is 15 residues. The V gene's germline CDR1 is MDHEN and CDR2 SYDVKM.

The rearrangement links TRBV19 to TRBJ2-5; 9 nucleotides line up with TRBD1. CDR1 and CDR2 from the germline V gene are LNHDA and SQIVND (reference sequence). The CDR3 is 14 amino acids. The junction had 1 base not matched to a gene; V was cut back by 3 bases and J by 2 bases. The chain's CDR3 is CASSIGTGQETQYF. For the CDR3, the DNA is TGTGCCAGTAGTATCGGGACAGGGCAAGAGACCCAGTACTTC. The complete variable domain, with remaining parts taken from reference TRBV19 and TRBJ2-5, reads DGGITQSPKYLFRKEGQNVTLSCEQNLNHDAMYWYRQDPGQGLRLIYYSQIVNDFQKGDIAEGYSVSREKKESFPLTVTSAQKNPTAFYLCASSIGTGQETQYFGPGTRLLVL.

This clonotype has more than one count but fewer than ten. The chain links TRBV7-9 to TRBJ1-2, with a weak D call TRBD1 (6 bases). Between the trimmed V and J ends, which lost 1 base and 12 bases, there was a span of 12 bases. CDR1 is SEHNR and CDR2 is FQNEAQ in the germline V gene (reference sequence). The CDR3 has 12 residues. The CDR3 reads CASSLDRQVHTF. CDR3 bases: TGTGCCAGCAGCTTAGACCGACAGGTTCACACCTTC. The variable domain in full, with the rest retrieved from reference TRBV7-9 and TRBJ1-2, is DTGVSQNPRHKITKRGQNVTFRCDPISEHNRLYWYRQTLGQGPEFLTYFQNEAQLEKSRLLSDRFSAERPKGSFSTLEIQRTEQGDSAMYLCASSLDRQVHTFGSGTRLTVV.

This clonotype was observed a few times. As DNA, the CDR3 is TGTGCCAGCAGTTTAGCTCCGGGAGGGACTGAAGCTTTCTTT. This sequence encodes CASSLAPGGTEAFF. This chain links TRBV28 with TRBJ1-1; D gene ambiguous. Germline CDR1 is MDHEN and CDR2 is SYDVKM. Trimming shortened V by 2 bases and J by 5 bases, and 12 bases separated the two germline ends. This CDR3 region has 14 residues.

The chain employs TRBV20-1 and TRBJ2-5, with 8 bases lining up with TRBD2. The CDR3 runs to 11 residues. Trimming at V came to 6 bases and at J to 4 bases, leaving 1 base not matched to a gene. The germline V gene has CDR1 DFQATT and CDR2 SNEGSKA (reference sequence). The CDR3 nucleotides are TGCAGTGCCGGGACTAGAGAGACCCAGTACTTC. Amino acids: CSAGTRETQYF.

Ten or more counts support this clonotype. This chain connects TRBV11-2 to TRBJ2-3; TRBD2 aligns across 8 bases. The CDR3 length is 19 residues. Germline CDR1 reads SGHAT; CDR2 reads FQNNGV. The V segment lost 0 bases and the J segment 4 bases; nucleotides outside the gene matches: 15. Written as DNA, the CDR3 is TGTGCCAGCAGCTTAGATACCCGAGCGGGGGCGCCTAGATCAGATACGCAGTATTTT. This sequence encodes CASSLDTRAGAPRSDTQYF.

At least ten counts were recorded for this clonotype. V usage is TRBV24-1 and J usage is TRBJ2-1; TRBD1 matches at 9 bases. The CDR3 contains 15 residues. CDR1 and CDR2 from the germline V gene are KGHDR and SFDVKD. With 10 bases clipped from V and 5 bases from J, the junction kept 11 bases outside the gene matches. The CDR3 is CATSPGTGFDNEQFF. The CDR3 DNA follows: TGTGCCACATCCCCCGGGACAGGGTTTGACAATGAGCAGTTCTTC.

The chain combines TRBV20-1 with TRBJ2-5; maybe TRBD1 (6 bases). Trimming pared 2 bases from V and 8 bases from J, leaving 12 bases between. The CDR3 loop spans 12 amino acids. Looked up from germline, CDR1 is DFQATT and CDR2 is SNEGSKA (reference sequence). The CDR3 loop reads CSARRTEGTQYF. CDR3 bases: TGCAGTGCTAGAAGGACAGAAGGAACCCAGTACTTC.

This clonotype came up many times. The chain couples TRBV5-1 to TRBJ2-5; D not resolved. The CDR3 length is 15 residues. V lost 1 base to trimming and J lost 7 bases, with 17 bases between them. CDR1 is SGHRS, CDR2 YFSETQ, per germline. CDR3 sequence reads: CASSLNSKPPGTQYF. For the CDR3, the DNA is TGCGCCAGCAGCTTGAACAGCAAACCCCCGGGGACCCAGTACTTC.

This clonotype came up a few times. The rearrangement joins TRBV4-3 to TRBJ2-7; D is undetermined. The V gene's germline CDR1 is LGHNA and CDR2 YSLEER. Trimming left V 4 bases short and J 5 bases short, with 9 bases between. This CDR3 is built from 12 residues. The CDR3 DNA reads TGCGCCAGCAGCCCCAGTAGGAACGAGCAGTACGTC. This encodes CASSPSRNEQYV.

This sequence joins TRBV5-5 and TRBJ2-1; 12 bases are a match to TRBD2. Germline CDR1 reads SGHKS; CDR2 reads YYEKEE (reference sequence). CDR3 length: 15 residues. The V and J ends lost 4 bases and 9 bases, in that order; junction bases with no gene match: 8. The CDR3, as DNA: TGTGCCAGCAGCATTAAGACTAGCGGGGGTCCTGAGCAGTTCTTC. Translated, it gives CASSIKTSGGPEQFF.

This clonotype counts as medium-sized. The rearrangement links TRBV5-4 to TRBJ2-5, with a possible D match to TRBD1 (5 bases). This CDR3 contains 13 residues. Per germline, CDR1 SGHNT and CDR2 YYREEE (reference sequence). V was pared by 0 bases and J by 4 bases, with 7 bases between. The CDR3 nucleotides read TGTGCCAGCAGCTTGGGGGGCGGAGAGACCCAGTACTTC. Its protein is CASSLGGGETQYF.

This chain links TRBV29-1 with TRBJ1-2; no definite D call. Germline values: CDR1 SQVTM, CDR2 ANQGSEA. This CDR3 comprises 11 residues. V gave up 7 bases and J gave up 7 bases, with 13 bases separating them. In DNA form, the CDR3 reads TGCAGCGCCCTCTTGGGTGGTGGCTACACCTTC. Encoded protein: CSALLGGGYTF.

This clonotype has just a few counts. The rearrangement joins TRBV2 to TRBJ1-1; D is undetermined. With 4 bases removed from V and 6 bases from J, the gap between germline ends came to 15 bases. The germline V gene encodes CDR1 SNHLY and CDR2 FYNNEI. CDR3 length equals 14 residues. The DNA of the CDR3 is TGTGCCAGCAGTGCCGCCCCGGGAGGTGCTGAAGCTTTCTTT. Encoded protein: CASSAAPGGAEAFF.

This chain uses TRBV14 with TRBJ2-3; 10 positions agree with TRBD2. J gave up 5 bases and V 1 base, and 9 bases lay outside the gene matches. The CDR3 loop spans 17 amino acids. The germline gives CDR1 SGHDN, CDR2 FVKESK. CDR3 sequence reads: CASSQASGGPSIDTQYF. The DNA of the CDR3 is TGTGCCAGCAGCCAAGCTAGCGGGGGCCCTTCCATAGATACGCAGTATTTT.

This clonotype was recorded a few times. This rearrangement joins TRBV18 to TRBJ2-5; no firm D call. V was shortened by 0 bases and J by 4 bases, with 15 bases between the two germline ends. In germline, CDR1 is KGHSH, CDR2 LQKENI. The CDR3 sequence is 16 residues long. The CDR3 protein is CASSPPGSPLGETQYF. CDR3 sequence (DNA): TGTGCCAGCTCACCACCGGGCAGCCCCCTGGGAGAGACCCAGTACTTC.

The genes are TRBV6-2 or TRBV6-3 and TRBJ2-1, with 7 bases that match TRBD2. The CDR3 consists of 11 residues. The ends lost 6 bases at V and 13 bases at J; junction bases unmatched: 6. The germline CDR1 and CDR2 sequences are MNHEY and SVGEGT. CDR3 coding DNA: TGTGCCAGCAGCTACGAGCGGGATCAGTTCTTC. Residues: CASSYERDQFF.

This clonotype was seen at least ten times. The chain recombines TRBV12-3 or TRBV12-4 with TRBJ2-4; 9 nucleotides line up with TRBD1. The CDR3 is made up of 14 amino acids. V lost 5 bases and J lost 8; bases outside the gene matches: 7. CDR3 sequence: CASSNRGRMDIQYF. The CDR3 DNA reads TGTGCCAGCAGTAACAGGGGGCGCATGGACATTCAGTACTTC.

This clonotype has only a few counts. The chain uses TRBV20-1 and TRBJ2-5; 7 bases agree with TRBD1. This CDR3 has 12 residues. The germline V gene encodes CDR1 DFQATT and CDR2 SNEGSKA (reference sequence). The ends lost 5 bases at V and 7 bases at J; junction bases unmatched: 7. The CDR3 loop is CSAEQGLGTQYF. CDR3 bases: TGCAGTGCTGAACAGGGGTTAGGGACCCAGTACTTC.

This clonotype was observed a few times. The genes are TRBV5-6 and TRBJ2-5; perhaps TRBD2 as D (5 bases). The CDR3 consists of 13 residues. Trimming pared 3 bases from V and 5 bases from J, leaving 11 bases between. Germline CDR1 reads SGHDT; CDR2 reads YYEEEE. The CDR3 sequence is CASSSLAAETQYF. In DNA, the CDR3 is TGTGCCAGCAGCTCTCTAGCTGCCGAGACCCAGTACTTC. The full variable domain, in which reference TRBV5-6 and TRBJ2-5 provide the parts outside the CDR3, is DAGVTQSPTHLIKTRGQQVTLRCSPKSGHDTVSWYQQALGQGPQFIFQYYEEEERQRGNFPDRFSGHQFPNYSSELNVNALLLGDSALYLCASSSLAAETQYFGPGTRLLVL.

This rearrangement joins TRBV6-5 to TRBJ2-7; 10 positions agree with TRBD2. V lost 2 bases, J lost 3 bases, and 4 bases stayed unmatched. Per germline, CDR1 MNHEY and CDR2 SVGAGI. The CDR3 consists of 15 residues. The CDR3 spells CASSYQPSGGYEQYF. In DNA form, the CDR3 reads TGTGCCAGCAGTTACCAGCCTAGCGGGGGCTACGAGCAGTACTTC.